A selection of T cell receptor beta chains follows, all from one sample in a study of control samples from healthy donors and cancer patients. The table came from immunoSEQ multiplex PCR; TCRdb's copy has only in-frame clones and leaves some out. This table holds some 140,000 clones, approximately 94% found once. Sequencing input: blood. These receptors came from a man aged 40-49 years in good health. Each CDR3 is given with its conserved first and last residue. Each record gives: V gene, J gene, clone size, D gene, CDR3 protein, CDR3 DNA. A D gene is named only where the DNA matches it firmly. Rows give clone size only sometimes, using once, few, many, or a class for an expanded clone.

TRBV5-1	TRBJ1-6	few	TRBD1	CASSFGTGESYNSPLHF	TGCGCCAGCAGCTTCGGGACAGGGGAGTCCTATAATTCACCCCTCCACTTT
TRBV19	TRBJ2-1	.	.	CASSPRALYNEQFF	TGTGCCAGTAGTCCCAGAGCACTGTACAATGAGCAGTTCTTC
TRBV7-2	TRBJ1-5	.	TRBD1	CASRGGTGGGQPQHF	TGTGCCAGCAGAGGCGGGACAGGGGGCGGGCAGCCCCAGCATTTT
TRBV12-3/TRBV12-4	TRBJ2-1	.	.	CASSSEPEQFF	TGTGCCAGCAGTTCCGAGCCTGAGCAGTTCTTC
TRBV24-1	TRBJ2-1	.	.	CATRSSGSSYNEQFF	TGTGCCACCAGGTCAAGCGGTAGCTCCTACAATGAGCAGTTCTTC
TRBV21-1	TRBJ1-4	.	.	CASSDYLGGKLFF	TGTGCCAGCAGCGACTACCTCGGGGGAAAACTGTTTTTT
TRBV20-1	TRBJ1-2	.	.	CSALINYGYTF	TGCAGTGCCCTGATTAACTATGGCTACACCTTC
TRBV4-1	TRBJ2-1	.	.	CASSHGGLWEQFF	TGCGCCAGCAGCCATGGGGGACTTTGGGAGCAGTTCTTC
TRBV7-9	TRBJ2-1	.	.	CASSGWGPNNEQFF	TGTGCCAGCAGCGGTTGGGGCCCGAACAATGAGCAGTTCTTC
TRBV2	TRBJ1-1	.	.	CASSERGGNTEAFF	TGTGCCAGCAGTGAGAGGGGAGGGAACACTGAAGCTTTCTTT
TRBV5-8	TRBJ1-6	.	TRBD1	CASSPGQGDSPLHF	TGTGCCAGCAGCCCGGGACAGGGTGATTCACCCCTCCACTTT
TRBV5-6	TRBJ1-3	.	.	CASSPTAYSGNTIYF	TGTGCCAGCAGCCCAACCGCTTACTCTGGAAACACCATATATTTT
TRBV28	TRBJ1-1	.	.	CASERGESNTEAFF	TGTGCCAGCGAGAGGGGGGAATCCAACACTGAAGCTTTCTTT
TRBV7-9	TRBJ2-7	.	.	CASSPNSYEQYF	TGTGCCAGCAGCCCCAATAGCTACGAGCAGTACTTC
TRBV4-3	TRBJ1-2	.	TRBD1	CASSQVGTGYGYTF	TGCGCCAGCAGCCAAGTGGGGACAGGCTATGGCTACACCTTC